This TCR beta chain was recovered during a study of shared clonotypes between healthy human individuals. Study findings and constraints: For naive CD4 cells, 5% to 6.5% of clonotypes were shared across a handful of donors. The study generally estimated greater richness for naive than memory subsets.

Study processing details: ImmunoSEQ supplied junction-only sequences lacking quality scores, so filtering was different. Repertoires were generated with immunoSEQ multiplex PCR, while TCRdb's copy carries only in-frame clones and drops some. V, J and clone size are taken as reported in that table, and D and trimming were inferred from the DNA itself. This sample yields a few million clones, of which 90% to 95% are seen a single time; more than 1.5% belongs to the top ten. V shed 4 bases and J 11 bases; nucleotides not matched to a gene: 10. The CDR3 extends over 13 amino acids. Germline lookup yields CDR1 SQVTM and CDR2 ANQGSEA. CD8 cells regarded as naive lacked CD45RO, were positively chosen for CCR7, and omitted terminally differentiated effector memory CD45RA+ cells. The study enrolled healthy HIV-negative adults without recent acute infections or vaccinations as donors. Remarks on this clone: Its antigen is not identified.

The rearrangement joins TRBV29-1 to TRBJ2-1, with TRBD2 matching 8 bases. Sample: naive CD8+ T cells from PBMCs. The sequence was collected from a man aged 18 to 35 in good health. Some clones in this sample may be carry-over from other donors' samples. CDR3 DNA: TGCAGCGTTGTTGGAGCGGGAGCATCTCAGCAGTTCTTC. This gives the protein CSVVGAGASQQFF.